The T cell receptor (beta chain) under discussion was sequenced for a study of identical twins. Study observations and caveats: Out-of-frame alpha sequences common to twins exhibited an excess of low generation probability.

Concerning this clonotype: The antigen is unknown. The junction and the germline gene differ at one end; a read error may be behind it.

The germline CDR1 and CDR2 sequences are MNHNS and SASEGT. The CDR3 length is 15 residues. All donors were healthy, and all were Caucasian. Template switching created a universal primer site, and the cDNA included unique molecular identifiers. TCRdb itself ran the 5' RACE reads through MiXCR, one entry per CDR3 protein. This table has approximately 220,000 distinct CDR3 sequences, 7.5% appearing once. The sample also formed part of further work on yellow fever vaccine responses in identical twins.

The chain combines TRBV6-1 with TRBJ1-5, with D maybe TRBD1 (6 bases). Material for sequencing was CD8+ T cells sorted from blood. The sequence came from a woman younger than 35 in good health. The CDR3 is CASEGAHRDTQLQHF. For the CDR3, the DNA is TGTGCCAGCGAAGGGGCACACAGGGACACTCAGCTCCAGCATTTT.